The 30 T cell receptor beta chains presented below share a single source sample, sequenced in a study of regulatory T cells in long-lasting Graves disease. This sample's time point: newly diagnosed GD, antithyroid drugs for less than 3 months. From RNA extracted from PBMCs, the TCR library was made. Both iRepertoire HTBI primers and Arm-PCR of CDR3 regions were used to build the TCR beta libraries. TCRdb reprocessed the multiplex PCR reads via MiXCR and lists one record per CDR3 protein. There are 680,000 or so distinct CDR3 sequences in the sample; about 16% occur only once, and around 18% lies in the top ten. These data were likewise used in another study, on T cells in Graves' hyperthyroidism and ophthalmopathy.

Sequencing was performed on peripheral blood mononuclear cells (PBMCs), taken at new diagnosis, from a patient treated with antithyroid drugs. These receptors were obtained from a woman in her 30s with Graves disease.

This clonotype was seen ten or more times. The V call is TRBV2, the J call TRBJ2-1, with a weak D call TRBD1 (5 bases). Trimming left V 3 bases short and J 5 bases short, with 14 bases between. In germline, CDR1 is SNHLY, CDR2 FYNNEI. This CDR3 has 15 residues. The CDR3: CASSEETDAHNEQFF. CDR3 sequence (DNA): TGTGCCAGCAGTGAGGAGACAGATGCCCACAATGAGCAGTTCTTC.

About this clonotype itself: The junction differs from germline at one of its ends, possibly a read error. The chain couples TRBV27 to TRBJ2-5; 9 bases are a match to TRBD1. Germline CDR1 and CDR2: MNHEY and SMNVEV (reference sequence). The CDR3 runs to 17 residues. The CDR3 here is CASSLFGTGFIGEAQYF. CDR3 in DNA: TGTGCCAGCAGTTTATTTGGGACAGGGTTCATCGGAGAGGCCCAGTACTTC.

This clonotype was seen repeatedly, ten times or more. The CDR3 DNA reads as TGTGCCAGCAGCGTCCCCCCGGGGGAGCAGTACTTC. Protein: CASSVPPGEQYF. The gene calls are TRBV7-3 and TRBJ2-7, with D possibly matching TRBD2 (5 bases). This CDR3 spans 12 amino acids. The V gene lost 5 bases and the J gene lost 7 bases, with 12 bases spanning the gap. Per the germline V gene, CDR1 is SGHTA and CDR2 is FQGTGA.

At least ten counts were recorded for this clonotype. The chain couples TRBV19 to TRBJ2-1, with 11 bases identical to TRBD2. This CDR3 is built from 17 residues. Trimming at V came to 6 bases and at J to 3 bases, leaving 10 bases not matched to a gene. Germline loops: CDR1 LNHDA, CDR2 SQIVND (reference sequence). The CDR3 DNA sequence: TGTGCCAGTAGGAGCCTCATAGCGGGAGGGGGCTACAATGAGCAGTTCTTC. It specifies CASRSLIAGGGYNEQFF.

There are many counts of this clonotype. V and J are TRBV2 and TRBJ2-7; D possibly corresponds to TRBD2 (6 bases). The germline V gene encodes CDR1 SNHLY and CDR2 FYNNEI. This CDR3 region has 13 residues. V dropped 11 bases and J dropped 0 bases, with 14 bases sitting between them. CDR3 loop: CARRRESSYEQYF. In DNA, the CDR3 is TGTGCCCGGCGTCGGGAGAGCTCCTACGAGCAGTACTTC.

This clonotype was recorded many times. This chain links TRBV20-1 with TRBJ1-2; no reliable D call. V was shortened by 6 bases and J by 4 bases, with 12 bases between the two germline ends. Germline lookup yields CDR1 DFQATT and CDR2 SNEGSKA (reference sequence). The CDR3 sequence is 12 residues long. The CDR3 sequence: CSAHEGFYGYTF. The CDR3 bases are TGCAGTGCCCACGAAGGGTTCTATGGCTACACCTTC.

This clonotype was detected a few times. The rearrangement links TRBV14 to TRBJ2-3, with TRBD2 matching over 8 bases. Trimming cost V 1 base and J 5 bases; bases outside gene matches: 8. The length of the CDR3 is 16 residues. Germline V gene lookup returns CDR1 SGHDN and CDR2 FVKESK. DNA of the CDR3: TGTGCCAGCAGCCAAGTACGACGGGAGGGGGGAGATACGCAGTATTTT. Amino acid sequence: CASSQVRREGGDTQYF.

This rearrangement joins TRBV4-2 to TRBJ2-7; the D gene is possibly TRBD2 (7 bases). V dropped 8 bases and J dropped 0 bases, with 14 bases sitting between them. CDR1 LGHNA and CDR2 YNFKEQ come from the germline V gene. This CDR3 is 14 amino acids long. DNA for the CDR3: TGTGCCAGCGGGGGGGCGGGAAGCTCCTACGAGCAGTACTTC. This gives the protein CASGGAGSSYEQYF.

Concerning this clonotype: This may arise from a read error, as a much more abundant clone is one base away. The chain's CDR3 is CASSLSPGITYEQYF. Here the CDR3 DNA reads TGTGCCAGCAGTCTTTCCCCAGGGATAACCTACGAGCAGTACTTC. This chain uses TRBV2 with TRBJ2-7, with D perhaps TRBD1 (5 bases). The V and J ends lost 5 bases and 2 bases respectively, with 16 bases between them. CDR1 is SNHLY and CDR2 is FYNNEI in the germline V gene. CDR3 length: 15 amino acids.

As regards this clonotype: This could be a read error, since a much larger clone is one nucleotide away. The rearrangement links TRBV3-1 to TRBJ2-1, with TRBD1 matching 11 bases. The ends lost 5 bases at V and 13 bases at J; junction bases unmatched: 16. CDR3 length: 16 amino acids. Germline V lookup: CDR1 LGHDT, CDR2 YNNKEL (reference sequence). CDR3: CASSYRTGGMIETQFF. The CDR3 coding sequence is TGTGCCAGCAGCTACAGGACAGGGGGCATGATAGAGACCCAGTTCTTC.

As concerns this clonotype: Germline is not matched at one junction end, which may reflect a read error. J is TRBJ1-1 and V is TRBV7-9; D perhaps matches TRBD1 (6 bases). The CDR3 has 15 amino acids. Germline V gene data show CDR1 as SEHNR and CDR2 as FQNEAQ (reference sequence). CDR3 sequence (DNA): TGTGCCAGCAGCAAACAAGGGGGGGGGCGTGGGGAAGCTTCCTTT. Translated, it gives CASSKQGGGRGEASF.

This clonotype was picked up many times. The chain is built from TRBV6-1 and TRBJ2-2; TRBD2 agrees at 14 bases. V trimming: 6 bases; J trimming: 5 bases; junction bases outside the gene matches: 8. Germline V gene data show CDR1 as MNHNS and CDR2 as SASEGT. The CDR3 consists of 17 residues. The DNA of the CDR3 is TGTGCCAGCAGAGCGGGACTAGCGGGAGACCGAACCGGGGAGCTGTTTTTT. Its translation: CASRAGLAGDRTGELFF.

This clonotype was observed a few times. The gene calls are TRBV19 and TRBJ1-1, with D uncertain. Between the trimmed V and J ends, which lost 6 bases and 2 bases, there was a span of 19 bases. This CDR3 has 16 amino acids. CDR1 and CDR2 from the germline V gene are LNHDA and SQIVND (reference sequence). Written as DNA, the CDR3 is TGTGCCAGTAGGAAGGGCAGAAGCCAGAAAAACACTGAAGCTTTCTTT. Translated, it gives CASRKGRSQKNTEAFF.

This clonotype was observed many times. The chain carries TRBV28 and TRBJ2-7, with TRBD2 matching over 10 bases. CDR3 size: 17 residues. J gave up 7 bases and V 6 bases, and 18 bases lay outside the gene matches. In germline, CDR1 is MDHEN, CDR2 SYDVKM. CDR3 nucleotide sequence: TGTGCCAGCAGCGGCGCTAGCGGGGGTCCGGAACTCGTGGAGCAGTACTTC. Amino acid sequence: CASSGASGGPELVEQYF.

This clonotype was counted many times. V is TRBV6-5 and J is TRBJ1-3, with D unresolved. The CDR3 covers 15 residues. V was cut by 4 bases and J by 2 bases, with 12 bases left in between. The V gene's germline CDR1 is MNHEY and CDR2 SVGAGI. The CDR3 protein is CASSFGGTTGNTIYF. CDR3 sequence (DNA): TGTGCCAGCAGTTTCGGAGGCACAACTGGAAACACCATATATTTT.

This clonotype was found a few times. This rearrangement joins TRBV5-6 to TRBJ1-5, with 9 bases lining up with TRBD1. V shed 5 bases and J 9 bases; nucleotides not matched to a gene: 9. The CDR3 is made up of 14 amino acids. Germline CDR1 and CDR2: SGHDT and YYEEEE. The CDR3 reads CASSPGQGSPPQHF. The CDR3, as DNA: TGTGCCAGCAGTCCAGGACAGGGGAGTCCGCCCCAGCATTTT.

In regard to this clonotype: A much more abundant neighbour one base away suggests this may be a read error. This sequence joins TRBV6-9 and TRBJ2-7; tentative D call: TRBD2 (5 bases). Germline CDR1 and CDR2: MNHGY and SVAAGI. The CDR3 length is 17 residues. The CDR3 sequence is CAGSYAGPSSGSYEQYF. As DNA, the CDR3 is TGTGCCGGCAGTTACGCTGGACCCTCCAGCGGCTCCTACGAGCAGTACTTC.

This clonotype was observed many times. J is TRBJ1-6 and V is TRBV3-1; possible D gene TRBD1, 6 bases. The CDR3 sequence is 16 residues long. V was shortened by 1 base and J by 7 bases, with 14 bases between the two germline ends. Germline V gene sequence: CDR1 LGHDT, CDR2 YNNKEL (reference sequence). CDR3 sequence (DNA): TGTGCCAGCAGCCAAGGCTCCCAGGGGTCAAATTCACCCCTCCACTTT. It is translated as CASSQGSQGSNSPLHF. The full variable domain, rest sourced from reference TRBV3-1 and TRBJ1-6, is DTAVSQTPKYLVTQMGNDKSIKCEQNLGHDTMYWYKQDSKKFLKIMFSYNNKELIINETVPNRFSPKSPDKAHLNLHINSLELGDSAVYFCASSQGSQGSNSPLHFGNGTRLTVT.

This clonotype was observed many times. The chain has TRBV29-1 and TRBJ2-1; 8 nucleotides match TRBD2. CDR1 is SQVTM, CDR2 ANQGSEA, per germline. The CDR3 extends over 17 amino acids. V gave up 7 bases and J gave up 0 bases; unmatched junction bases: 14. CDR3 amino acids: CSGLFSSSGGSYNEQFF. CDR3 nucleotides: TGCAGCGGCCTCTTTAGCTCGAGCGGGGGCTCCTACAATGAGCAGTTCTTC.

In this sample, this clonotype turned up many times. The chain recombines TRBV11-2 with TRBJ1-4; no clear D gene. The CDR3 has 15 amino acids. V lost 4 bases and J 4 bases, leaving 13 bases between the germline ends. The germline V gene has CDR1 SGHAT and CDR2 FQNNGV. CDR3 bases: TGTGCCAGCAGCTCGCTGTCGGGCCTTAATGAAAAACTGTTTTTT. Translation gives CASSSLSGLNEKLFF. Together with reference TRBV11-2 and TRBJ1-4, the CDR3 gives the full variable domain: EAGVAQSPRYKIIEKRQSVAFWCNPISGHATLYWYQQILGQGPKLLIQFQNNGVVDDSQLPKDRFSAERLKGVDSTLKIQPAKLEDSAVYLCASSSLSGLNEKLFFGSGTQLSVL.

This clonotype was recorded at least ten times. The gene calls are TRBV28 and TRBJ2-2; D is ambiguous. Germline V lookup: CDR1 MDHEN, CDR2 SYDVKM. The CDR3 length is 14 residues. Deletions cut 6 bases from V and 6 bases from J, with 14 bases between. The CDR3 coding sequence is TGTGCCAGCAGGGTTAGACTCGGTCCCGGGGAGCTGTTTTTT. As protein: CASRVRLGPGELFF.

This clonotype was counted a single time. J is TRBJ2-7 and V is TRBV7-8; D is possibly TRBD1 (6 bases). Trimming shortened V by 1 base and J by 1 base, and 14 bases separated the two germline ends. CDR3 length: 16 residues. Germline assignment: CDR1 SGHVS and CDR2 FQNEAQ. Here the CDR3 reads CASSLVGHGQSYEQYF. The CDR3 region has the DNA TGTGCCAGCAGCTTAGTAGGACATGGACAGTCCTACGAGCAGTACTTC.

The rearrangement joins TRBV9 to TRBJ1-6, with TRBD1 matching 7 bases. V was pared by 4 bases and J by 9 bases, with 10 bases of the junction left unmatched. CDR3 length: 15 residues. Per germline, CDR1 SGDLS and CDR2 YYNGEE. The CDR3 nucleotides read TGTGCCAGCAGCCCTACGGACAGGATAAGTTCACCCCTCCACTTT. Residues: CASSPTDRISSPLHF.

The chain carries TRBV29-1 and TRBJ1-2, with 8 bases matching TRBD1. There are 13 residues in the CDR3. V dropped 4 bases and J dropped 4; count of bases not matched to a gene: 5. The germline CDR1 and CDR2 sequences are SQVTM and ANQGSEA. CDR3: CSVGGQGAYGYTF. In nucleotides, the CDR3 is TGCAGCGTTGGGGGGCAGGGGGCCTATGGCTACACCTTC. The whole variable domain, filled in from reference TRBV29-1 and TRBJ1-2, reads SAVISQKPSRDICQRGTSLTIQCQVDSQVTMMFWYRQQPGQSLTLIATANQGSEATYESGFVIDKFPISRPNLTFSTLTVSNMSPEDSSIYLCSVGGQGAYGYTFGSGTRLTVV.

At least ten counts were recorded for this clonotype. The chain carries TRBV5-1 and TRBJ2-1; no clear D gene. V lost 0 bases, J lost 2 bases, and 9 bases lay in between. Germline CDR1 is SGHRS and CDR2 is YFSETQ. CDR3 length equals 15 residues. CDR3 in amino acids: CASSLGGGAYNEQFF. In nucleotides, the CDR3 is TGCGCCAGCAGCTTGGGTGGCGGAGCCTACAATGAGCAGTTCTTC.

This clonotype has a handful of counts. This chain connects TRBV6-1 to TRBJ2-4, with TRBD1 identical over 8 bases. The CDR3 loop spans 14 amino acids. J gave up 5 bases and V 11 bases, and 11 bases lay outside the gene matches. Germline V gene data show CDR1 as MNHNS and CDR2 as SASEGT. The CDR3 here is CAGGTGLGQNIQYF. In nucleotides, the CDR3 is TGTGCCGGCGGGACAGGCCTTGGCCAAAACATTCAGTACTTC.

This clonotype was recorded a few times. V is TRBV7-8 and J is TRBJ2-1; 10 bases map to TRBD1. The CDR3 length is 15 residues. Germline lookup yields CDR1 SGHVS and CDR2 FQNEAQ. Trimming took 4 bases from V and 5 from J; bases not matched to a gene: 5. The CDR3 DNA sequence: TGTGCCAGCAGCTCACCCGGGACAGGGGACAATGAGCAGTTCTTC. It specifies CASSSPGTGDNEQFF.

In its sample, this clonotype was seen a few times. The genes are TRBV19 and TRBJ2-7; D is uncertain. This CDR3 region has 17 residues. V gave up 6 bases and J gave up 0 bases, with 21 bases separating them. Germline V gene lookup returns CDR1 LNHDA and CDR2 SQIVND (reference sequence). The CDR3 DNA is TGTGCCAGTAGCCATGGGGTCTCGCTCCGGAGCTCCTACGAGCAGTACTTC. It is translated as CASSHGVSLRSSYEQYF. The full variable domain, rest sourced from reference TRBV19 and TRBJ2-7, is DGGITQSPKYLFRKEGQNVTLSCEQNLNHDAMYWYRQDPGQGLRLIYYSQIVNDFQKGDIAEGYSVSREKKESFPLTVTSAQKNPTAFYLCASSHGVSLRSSYEQYFGPGTRLTVT.

For this clonotype: This likely reflects a read error, since a far larger clone is one base away. V gene TRBV7-2 combines with J gene TRBJ2-5; 14 bases match TRBD2. CDR1 SGHTA and CDR2 FQGNSA come from the germline V gene. This CDR3 comprises 16 residues. The CDR3 spells CAGSLGLAGGAETQYF. CDR3 bases: TGTGCCGGCAGCCTCGGACTAGCGGGAGGCGCGGAGACCCAGTACTTC.

Many counts were recorded for this clonotype. This chain joins TRBV27 and TRBJ2-2; D remains ambiguous. The V end lost 2 bases, the J end lost 6 bases, and 13 bases lay between the germline ends. The CDR3 extends over 15 amino acids. Germline V gives CDR1 MNHEY, CDR2 SMNVEV (reference sequence). CDR3: CASSLRQATPGELFF. The DNA of the CDR3 is TGTGCCAGCAGTTTACGGCAGGCCACTCCCGGGGAGCTGTTTTTT.